This is a list of T cell receptor beta chains from one sample in a study of Ad26.COV2.S vaccination and SARS-CoV-2 variants. The protocol was immunoSEQ multiplex PCR, while the TCRdb copy is restricted to in-frame clones and leaves out a portion. The sample yields about half a million clones, 89% seen once. Sequenced material: peripheral blood, taken in a trial of Ad26.COV2.S vaccine versus placebo. These TCRs come from a person aged 18 to 65 who received the Ad26.COV2.S COVID-19 vaccine or a placebo. CDR3s include the opening cysteine and the closing phenylalanine or tryptophan. D genes are given only for firm matches. Not every row has a clone size; where given, it reads once, few, many or a size class.

TRBV28	-	TRBJ1-1	TRBD1	TGTGCCAGCAGTCCATGGACAGGCCGGAACACTGAAGCTTTCTTT	CASSPWTGRNTEAFF
TRBV5-6	-	TRBJ1-6	-	TGTGCCAGCAGCTATGGCAGGGGCAATTCACCCCTCCACTTT	CASSYGRGNSPLHF
TRBV7-9	-	TRBJ1-1	TRBD1	TGTGCCAGCAGCTTAGCGGGACAGGGGAACACTGAAGCTTTCTTT	CASSLAGQGNTEAFF
TRBV28	-	TRBJ2-1	-	TGTGCCAGCAGTTTATTACCGAATGAGCAGTTCTTC	CASSLLPNEQFF
TRBV9	once	TRBJ1-1	-	TGTGCCAGCACGCCCTTTCCAGGGGCCACTGAAGCTTTCTTT	CASTPFPGATEAFF
TRBV20-1	-	TRBJ2-1	-	TGCAGTGCTAGTACGCCGGGGGGCCGGGTTGGTGAGCAGTTCTTC	CSASTPGGRVGEQFF
TRBV6-2/TRBV6-3	-	TRBJ2-3	-	TGTGCCAGCAGTCCATCCGGGACCCCAGTGGGGGATACGCAGTATTTT	CASSPSGTPVGDTQYF
TRBV27	-	TRBJ1-2	-	TGTGCCAGCAGACCAGCGGCGGGCGGCTACACCTTC	CASRPAAGGYTF
TRBV27	-	TRBJ1-5	-	TGTGCCAGCAGTTTGAGCTCCCCGAAGAATCAGCCCCAGCATTTT	CASSLSSPKNQPQHF
TRBV7-9	-	TRBJ2-1	TRBD1	TGTGCCAGCAGCTTAGCAGGGACAGGGGGCCGGAATGAGCAGTTCTTC	CASSLAGTGGRNEQFF
TRBV28	-	TRBJ1-5	-	TGTGCCAGCAGCGGAGATAGCAATCAGCCCCAGCATTTT	CASSGDSNQPQHF
TRBV28	-	TRBJ1-6	TRBD1	TGTGCCAGCAGTTCCCTACGGGAGGAACAGGGGACCTATAATTCACCCCTCCACTTT	CASSSLREEQGTYNSPLHF
TRBV19	once	TRBJ1-2	TRBD1	TGTGCCAGTAGTGCTCCGAGAGGGGGCCGCTATGGCTACACCTTC	CASSAPRGGRYGYTF
TRBV23-1	-	TRBJ2-5	-	TGCGCCAGCAGTCAATCGATGAGAGCCCCCGCTTTGGGGTTGGAGACCCAGTACTTC	CASSQSMRAPALGLETQYF
TRBV2	-	TRBJ2-7	-	TGTGCCACCTCCGACCCGCAGGGGCCCTACGAGCAGTACTTC	CATSDPQGPYEQYF
TRBV19	-	TRBJ2-2	TRBD1	TGTGCCAGTAGCGAGGGACAGCTCTCGGGATCCGGGGAGCTGTTTTTT	CASSEGQLSGSGELFF
TRBV4-1	-	TRBJ1-4	-	TGCGCCAGCAGCCAAGATGAGACAACTAATGAAAAACTGTTTTTT	CASSQDETTNEKLFF
TRBV5-5	once	TRBJ2-1	-	TGTGCCAGCAGCCGAGCTGGGGGCAATGAGCAGTTCTTC	CASSRAGGNEQFF
TRBV10-2	-	TRBJ1-1	-	TGCGCCAGCAGCCAAGGGGTAAACACTGAAGCTTTCTTT	CASSQGVNTEAFF
TRBV19	once	TRBJ2-7	-	TGTGCCAGTAGTATTGCCGGGAACGAGCAGTACTTC	CASSIAGNEQYF
TRBV6-2/TRBV6-3	-	TRBJ1-3	-	TGTGCCAGCAGTTGGAGTGACTCTGGAAACACCATATATTTT	CASSWSDSGNTIYF
TRBV7-8	-	TRBJ2-5	-	TGTGCCAGCAGCCGAAGGGAGACCCAGTACTTC	CASSRRETQYF
TRBV10-2	-	TRBJ1-2	-	TGCGCCAGCAGCGAAGGACAGAACGCTAACTATGGCTACACCTTC	CASSEGQNANYGYTF
TRBV9	-	TRBJ1-3	TRBD1	TGTGCCAGCAGCAGAGGACAGGGCAACACCATATATTTT	CASSRGQGNTIYF
TRBV5-4	-	TRBJ1-2	TRBD1	TGTGCCAGCAGCTCGGTGGACAGGGAGTATGGCTACACCTTC	CASSSVDREYGYTF
TRBV6-5	-	TRBJ1-2	TRBD1	TGTGCCAGCTCCCGGGACAGGGTGGGGGGCTACACCTTC	CASSRDRVGGYTF
TRBV18	-	TRBJ1-1	-	TGTGCCAGCTCACGACAGTCCGCGAACACTGAAGCTTTCTTT	CASSRQSANTEAFF
TRBV18	-	TRBJ2-5	TRBD1	TGTGCCAGCTCATCAGGACAGGGGGGGTCGGAGACCCAGTACTTC	CASSSGQGGSETQYF
TRBV10-2	-	TRBJ2-3	TRBD2	TGCGCCAGCAGTGATTTGCCCGGGACTAGCTGGCATACGCAGTATTTT	CASSDLPGTSWHTQYF
TRBV6-5	-	TRBJ2-7	TRBD1	TGTGCCAGCAGCCCCGGGACAGGGAATTTCCACGAGCAGTACTTC	CASSPGTGNFHEQYF
TRBV28	-	TRBJ1-4	-	TGTGCCAGCACCGGGGGAAATGAAAAACTGTTTTTT	CASTGGNEKLFF
TRBV9	-	TRBJ1-2	-	TGTGCCAGCAGCCCACATCACTATGGCTACACCTTC	CASSPHHYGYTF